Listed below are T cell receptor beta chains from one sample, sequenced in a study of read filtering for tumor transcriptome and immune sequencing. TCRdb re-derived calls from the reads in MiXCR, one entry per CDR3 protein. The table shows about 86,000 distinct CDR3 sequences, with 9% to 15% occurring only once. Material: a population of CD138-negative cells sorted from bone marrow. Receptors were obtained from a donor at least 40 years old with multiple myeloma. CDR3s include the opening cysteine and the closing phenylalanine or tryptophan. D genes are given only for firm matches. Not all rows give a size; the values are once, few, many and, for expanded clones, a class.

size	V	D	J	CDR3	DNA
.	TRBV6-6	.	TRBJ2-3	CASSASTGADTQYF	TGTGCCAGCAGTGCCTCCACGGGGGCGGATACGCAGTATTTT
.	TRBV7-9	.	TRBJ1-1	CASSDNRLAEAFF	TGTGCCAGCAGCGACAACAGGCTGGCTGAAGCTTTCTTT
many	TRBV10-3	TRBD1	TRBJ2-1	CAISEKGGTSYNEQFF	TGTGCCATCAGTGAGAAAGGGGGCACTTCCTACAATGAGCAGTTCTTC
many	TRBV6-6	TRBD2	TRBJ2-3	CASSRREADTQYF	TGTGCCAGCAGCCGCCGGGAGGCCGATACGCAGTATTTT
.	TRBV5-1	.	TRBJ2-5	CASSSASFNQETQYF	TGCGCCAGCAGCTCAGCCTCGTTCAACCAAGAGACCCAGTACTTC
.	TRBV10-3	TRBD1	TRBJ1-1	CAIKTGVNTEAFF	TGTGCCATCAAAACAGGGGTGAACACTGAAGCTTTCTTT
many	TRBV7-8	.	TRBJ2-7	CASSMGPSGSYEQYF	TGTGCCAGCAGCATGGGACCTTCAGGCTCCTACGAGCAGTACTTC
many	TRBV19	.	TRBJ2-5	CASSIGPLGQETQYF	TGTGCCAGTAGTATAGGCCCGCTTGGGCAGGAGACCCAGTACTTC
.	TRBV20-1	.	TRBJ2-5	CSAPFRLGQETQYF	TGCAGTGCTCCTTTCAGGTTGGGGCAAGAGACCCAGTACTTC
many	TRBV3-1	TRBD1	TRBJ1-1	CASSLGQQNTEAFF	TGTGCCAGCAGCCTGGGACAGCAGAACACTGAAGCTTTCTTT
many	TRBV20-1	.	TRBJ2-2	CSARDAGAGGINGELFF	TGCAGTGCTAGAGATGCGGGGGCAGGGGGCATCAACGGGGAGCTGTTTTTT
many	TRBV29-1	.	TRBJ2-1	CSAISPDSTSYNEQFF	TGCAGCGCTATCAGTCCCGACTCGACATCCTACAATGAGCAGTTCTTC
few	TRBV7-2	.	TRBJ2-3	CASSFSGLVQYF	TGTGCCAGCAGCTTTTCAGGGCTGGTTCAGTATTTT
.	TRBV6-2/TRBV6-3	.	TRBJ2-5	CASSYGRETQYF	TGTGCCAGCAGTTATGGTAGAGAGACCCAGTACTTC
many	TRBV19	TRBD2	TRBJ2-1	CASSTGLAGGRLYYNEQFF	TGTGCCAGTAGTACGGGACTAGCGGGAGGGCGTCTTTATTACAATGAGCAGTTCTTC
.	TRBV7-9	TRBD2	TRBJ2-7	CASSRIGTSESSYEQYF	TGTGCCAGCAGCCGTATCGGGACTAGCGAGAGTTCCTACGAGCAGTACTTC
.	TRBV20-1	TRBD1	TRBJ2-1	CSARDSQGADEQFF	TGCAGTGCTAGAGATAGTCAGGGGGCGGATGAGCAGTTCTTC
many	TRBV9	.	TRBJ2-1	CASNSRGPGEQFF	TGTGCCAGCAACTCGCGGGGTCCTGGTGAGCAGTTCTTC
.	TRBV6-2/TRBV6-3	TRBD2	TRBJ2-2	CASSYGEIAGAYATGELFF	TGTGCCAGCAGTTACGGAGAAATAGCGGGAGCATATGCCACCGGGGAGCTGTTTTTT
many	TRBV20-1	TRBD2	TRBJ2-3	CSARDGRLAGGPNTDTQYF	TGCAGTGCTAGAGATGGACGACTAGCGGGAGGGCCCAACACAGATACGCAGTATTTT
many	TRBV27	.	TRBJ2-1	CASSFLRVYNEQFF	TGTGCCAGCAGTTTCTTGAGGGTTTACAATGAGCAGTTCTTC
many	TRBV3-1	TRBD1	TRBJ2-1	CASRTGGNEQFF	TGTGCCAGCAGGACAGGGGGCAATGAGCAGTTCTTC
many	TRBV2	.	TRBJ2-1	CASSEGLGSPYNEQFF	TGTGCCAGCAGTGAAGGACTAGGAAGCCCATACAATGAGCAGTTCTTC
few	TRBV7-8	TRBD2	TRBJ2-3	CASGGLAGGTDTQYF	TGTGCCAGCGGGGGGCTAGCGGGAGGCACAGATACGCAGTATTTT
many	TRBV2	.	TRBJ2-1	CASSEAGGSYNEQFF	TGTGCCAGCAGTGAAGCGGGGGGCTCCTACAATGAGCAGTTCTTC
many	TRBV6-6	.	TRBJ2-5	CASSPLDRSLETQYF	TGTGCCAGCAGCCCCCTAGACAGGAGTCTAGAGACCCAGTACTTC
many	TRBV29-1	.	TRBJ2-7	CSVAGSEQYF	TGCAGCGTTGCCGGGTCGGAGCAGTACTTC
many	TRBV10-3	.	TRBJ2-3	CAISGAAGGSTDTQYF	TGTGCCATCAGTGGGGCGGCCGGGGGTAGCACAGATACGCAGTATTTT
.	TRBV20-1	.	TRBJ2-4	CSARSDKNIQYF	TGCAGTGCTAGAAGTGACAAAAACATTCAGTACTTC
many	TRBV3-1	TRBD2	TRBJ2-1	CASSPLTSTEQFF	TGTGCCAGCAGCCCCCTGACTAGCACTGAGCAGTTCTTC
many	TRBV6-1	TRBD1	TRBJ2-2	CASSAVGQGITGELFF	TGTGCCAGCAGCGCCGTGGGACAGGGCATCACCGGGGAGCTGTTTTTT
many	TRBV29-1	TRBD1	TRBJ2-7	CSVESQGKPYEQYF	TGCAGCGTTGAATCACAGGGGAAGCCCTACGAGCAGTACTTC